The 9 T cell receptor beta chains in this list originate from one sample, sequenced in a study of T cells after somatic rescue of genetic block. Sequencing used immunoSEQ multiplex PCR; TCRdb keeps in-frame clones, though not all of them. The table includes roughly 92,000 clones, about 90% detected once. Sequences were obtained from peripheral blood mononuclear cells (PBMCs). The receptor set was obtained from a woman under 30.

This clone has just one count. CDR3 nucleotide sequence: TGTGCCAGTAGTATAGACCAGGTCCCGAGGGGGAACAATGAGCAGTTCTTC. It codes for CASSIDQVPRGNNEQFF. This sequence joins TRBV19 and TRBJ2-1; possible D gene TRBD1, 6 bases. V lost 0 bases to trimming and J lost 5 bases, with 17 bases between them. Germline assignment: CDR1 LNHDA and CDR2 SQIVND (reference sequence). This CDR3 is 17 amino acids long.

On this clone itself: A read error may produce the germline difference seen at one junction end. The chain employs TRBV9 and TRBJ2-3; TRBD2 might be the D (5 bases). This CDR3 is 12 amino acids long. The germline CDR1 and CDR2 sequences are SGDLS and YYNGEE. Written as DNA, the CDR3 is TGTGCCAGCAGCCCCCCCGGGCTAGCCATGAATTTT. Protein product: CASSPPGLAMNF.

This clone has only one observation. The CDR3 spells CASSSKLGRGTGELFF. DNA of the CDR3: TGTGCCAGCAGCTCCAAGTTAGGCAGGGGGACCGGGGAGCTGTTTTTT. The chain links TRBV7-9 to TRBJ2-2; TRBD1 matches at 7 bases. The CDR3 spans 16 residues. Germline V gene data show CDR1 as SEHNR and CDR2 as FQNEAQ (reference sequence). V lost 4 bases and J lost 5; bases outside the gene matches: 10.

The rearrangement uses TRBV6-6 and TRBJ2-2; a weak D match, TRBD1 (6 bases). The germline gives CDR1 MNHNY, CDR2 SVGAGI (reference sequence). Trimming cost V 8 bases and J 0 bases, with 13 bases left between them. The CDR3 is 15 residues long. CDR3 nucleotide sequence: TGTGCCAGCTTCGGACAGTCCGCGAACACCGGGGAGCTGTTTTTT. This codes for CASFGQSANTGELFF.

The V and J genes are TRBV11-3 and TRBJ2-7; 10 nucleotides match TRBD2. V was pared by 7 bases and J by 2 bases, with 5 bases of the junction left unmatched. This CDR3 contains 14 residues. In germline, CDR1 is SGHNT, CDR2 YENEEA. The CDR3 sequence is CASTIAGGPYEQYF. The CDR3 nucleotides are TGTGCCAGCACCATAGCGGGGGGACCCTACGAGCAGTACTTC.

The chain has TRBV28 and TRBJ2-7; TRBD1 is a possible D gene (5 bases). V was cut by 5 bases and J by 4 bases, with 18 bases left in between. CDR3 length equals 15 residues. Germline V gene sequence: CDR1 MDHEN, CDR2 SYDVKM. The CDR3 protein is CASSLRGAKLYEQYF. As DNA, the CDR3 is TGTGCCAGCAGTCTACGTGGGGCTAAGTTGTACGAGCAGTACTTC. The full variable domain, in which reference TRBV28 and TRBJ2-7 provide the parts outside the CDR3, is DVKVTQSSRYLVKRTGEKVFLECVQDMDHENMFWYRQDPGLGLRLIYFSYDVKMKEKGDIPEGYSVSREKKERFSLILESASTNQTSMYLCASSLRGAKLYEQYFGPGTRLTVT.

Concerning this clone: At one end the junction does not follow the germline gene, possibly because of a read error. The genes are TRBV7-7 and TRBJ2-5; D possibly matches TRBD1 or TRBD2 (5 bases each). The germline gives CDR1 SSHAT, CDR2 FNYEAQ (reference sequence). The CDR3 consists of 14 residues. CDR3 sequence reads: CASSPGRYQETQYF. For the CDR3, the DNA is TGTGCTAGCAGCCCGGGACGCTACCAAGAGACCCAGTACTTC.

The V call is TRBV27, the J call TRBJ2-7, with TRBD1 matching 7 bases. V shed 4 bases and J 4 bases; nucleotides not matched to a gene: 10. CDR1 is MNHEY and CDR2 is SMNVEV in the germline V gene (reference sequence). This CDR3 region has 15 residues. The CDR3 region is CASSSRDRKVYEQYF. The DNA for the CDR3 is TGTGCCAGCAGTTCACGGGACAGAAAGGTGTACGAGCAGTACTTC.

CDR3 nucleotide sequence: TGCAGCGTTCTAAACCGGGACAGGGGGCCTTTAGGCTATGGCTACACCTTC. It yields the protein CSVLNRDRGPLGYGYTF. The J gene is TRBJ1-2, the V gene TRBV29-1, with 12 positions matching TRBD1. The CDR3 length is 17 residues. V gave up 5 bases and J gave up 4 bases; unmatched junction bases: 14. The V gene's germline CDR1 is SQVTM and CDR2 ANQGSEA.